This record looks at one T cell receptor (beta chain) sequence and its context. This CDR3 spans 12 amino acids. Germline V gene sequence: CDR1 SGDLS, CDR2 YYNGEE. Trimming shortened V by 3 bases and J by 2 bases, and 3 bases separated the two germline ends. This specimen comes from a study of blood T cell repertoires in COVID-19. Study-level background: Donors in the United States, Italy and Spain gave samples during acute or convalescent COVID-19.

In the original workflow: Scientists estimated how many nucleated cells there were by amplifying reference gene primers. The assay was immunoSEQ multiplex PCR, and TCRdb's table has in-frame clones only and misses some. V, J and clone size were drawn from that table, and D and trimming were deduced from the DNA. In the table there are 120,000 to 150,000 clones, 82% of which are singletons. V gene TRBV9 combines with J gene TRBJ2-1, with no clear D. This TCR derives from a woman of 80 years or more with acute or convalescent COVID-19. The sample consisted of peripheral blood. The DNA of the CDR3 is TGTGCCAGCAGCGCCACCTACAATGAGCAGTTCTTC. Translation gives CASSATYNEQFF.